This T cell receptor beta chain was observed in a study of shared clonotypes between healthy human individuals. Naive CD8 populations comprised CD45RO-negative cells positively selected for CCR7, excluding terminally differentiated effector memory CD45RA+ cells. With 1 base removed from V and 11 bases from J, the gap between germline ends came to 8 bases. The germline gives CDR1 SEHNR, CDR2 FQNEAQ (reference sequence). This CDR3 has 12 amino acids. The protocol was immunoSEQ multiplex PCR, while the TCRdb copy is restricted to in-frame clones and leaves out a portion. The data show a few million clones, with around 93% seen just once and less than 2% held by the top ten.

The rearrangement links TRBV7-9 to TRBJ2-2; no reliable D call. The receptor was isolated from a man between 18 and 35 years old in good health. Some clones in this sample may be carry-over from other donors' samples. Material: naive CD8+ T cells from PBMCs. The CDR3 region is CASSLVVDELFF. The CDR3, as DNA: TGTGCCAGCAGCTTAGTGGTGGACGAGCTGTTTTTT.